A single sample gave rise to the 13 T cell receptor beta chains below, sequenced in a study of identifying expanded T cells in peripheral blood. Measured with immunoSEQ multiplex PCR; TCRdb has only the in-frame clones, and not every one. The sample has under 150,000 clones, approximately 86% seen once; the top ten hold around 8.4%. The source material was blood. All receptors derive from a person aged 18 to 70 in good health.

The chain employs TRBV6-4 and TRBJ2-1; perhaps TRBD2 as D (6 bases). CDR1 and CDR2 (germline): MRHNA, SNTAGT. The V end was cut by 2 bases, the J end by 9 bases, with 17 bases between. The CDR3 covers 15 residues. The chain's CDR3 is CASSDGGSWVGEQFF. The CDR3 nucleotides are TGTGCCAGCAGTGACGGGGGGAGTTGGGTTGGTGAGCAGTTCTTC.

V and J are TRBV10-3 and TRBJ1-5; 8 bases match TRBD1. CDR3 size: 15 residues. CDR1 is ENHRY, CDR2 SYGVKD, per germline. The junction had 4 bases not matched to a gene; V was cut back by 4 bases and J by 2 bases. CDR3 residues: CAISAGQGGNQPQHF. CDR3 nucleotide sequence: TGTGCCATCAGTGCAGGACAGGGAGGCAATCAGCCCCAGCATTTT.

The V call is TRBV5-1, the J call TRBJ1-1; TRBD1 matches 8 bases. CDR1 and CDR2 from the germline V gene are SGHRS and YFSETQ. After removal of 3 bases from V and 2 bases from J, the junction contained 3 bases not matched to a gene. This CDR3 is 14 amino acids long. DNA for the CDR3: TGCGCCAGCAGCTCGACAGGGGTAAACACTGAAGCTTTCTTT. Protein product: CASSSTGVNTEAFF.

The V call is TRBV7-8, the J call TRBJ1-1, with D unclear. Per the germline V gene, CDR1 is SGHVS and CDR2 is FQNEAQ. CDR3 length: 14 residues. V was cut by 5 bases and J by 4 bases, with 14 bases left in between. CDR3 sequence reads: CASSPLSPFTEAFF. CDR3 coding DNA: TGTGCCAGCAGCCCGCTTTCCCCCTTCACTGAAGCTTTCTTT.

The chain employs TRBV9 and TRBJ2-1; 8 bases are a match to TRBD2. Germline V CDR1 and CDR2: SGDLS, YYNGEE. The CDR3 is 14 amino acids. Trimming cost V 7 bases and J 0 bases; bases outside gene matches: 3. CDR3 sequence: CASGTSGSYNEQFF. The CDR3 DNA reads TGTGCCAGCGGAACTAGCGGCTCCTACAATGAGCAGTTCTTC.

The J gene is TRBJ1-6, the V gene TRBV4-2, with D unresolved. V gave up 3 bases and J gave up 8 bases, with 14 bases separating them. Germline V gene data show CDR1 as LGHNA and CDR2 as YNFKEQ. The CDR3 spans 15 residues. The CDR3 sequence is CASSHYRERDSPLHF. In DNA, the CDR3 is TGTGCCAGCAGCCATTATCGGGAGAGAGATTCACCCCTCCACTTT.

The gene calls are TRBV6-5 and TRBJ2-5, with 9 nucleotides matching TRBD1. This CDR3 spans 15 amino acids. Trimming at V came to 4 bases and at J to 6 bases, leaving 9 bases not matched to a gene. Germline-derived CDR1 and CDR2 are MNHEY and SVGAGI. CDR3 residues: CASSFGTGSTKTQYF. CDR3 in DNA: TGTGCCAGCAGTTTCGGGACAGGGTCGACAAAGACCCAGTACTTC.

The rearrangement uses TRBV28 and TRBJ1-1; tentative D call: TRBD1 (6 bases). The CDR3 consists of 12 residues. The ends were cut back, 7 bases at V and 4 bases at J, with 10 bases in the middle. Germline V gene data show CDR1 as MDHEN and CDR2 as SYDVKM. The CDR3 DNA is TGTGCCAGCACCGACAGGCTCACTGAAGCTTTCTTT. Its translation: CASTDRLTEAFF.

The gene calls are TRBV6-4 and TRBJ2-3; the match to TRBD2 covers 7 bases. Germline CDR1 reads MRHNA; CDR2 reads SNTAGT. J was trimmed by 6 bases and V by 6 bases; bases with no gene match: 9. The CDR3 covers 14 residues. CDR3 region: CASSPEQGGDTQYF. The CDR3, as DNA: TGTGCCAGCAGCCCCGAGCAGGGAGGGGATACGCAGTATTTT.

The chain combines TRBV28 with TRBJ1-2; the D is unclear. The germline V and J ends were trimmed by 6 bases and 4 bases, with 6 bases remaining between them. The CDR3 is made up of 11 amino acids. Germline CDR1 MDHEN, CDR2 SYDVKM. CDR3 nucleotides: TGTGCCAGCAGGACACCCTATGGCTACACCTTC. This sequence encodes CASRTPYGYTF.

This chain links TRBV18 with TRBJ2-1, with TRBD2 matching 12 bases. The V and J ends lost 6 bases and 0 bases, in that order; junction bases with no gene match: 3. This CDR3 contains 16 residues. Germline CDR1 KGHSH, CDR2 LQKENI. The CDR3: CASSQTSGGSYNEQFF. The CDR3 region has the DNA TGTGCCAGCTCTCAGACTAGCGGGGGCTCCTACAATGAGCAGTTCTTC.

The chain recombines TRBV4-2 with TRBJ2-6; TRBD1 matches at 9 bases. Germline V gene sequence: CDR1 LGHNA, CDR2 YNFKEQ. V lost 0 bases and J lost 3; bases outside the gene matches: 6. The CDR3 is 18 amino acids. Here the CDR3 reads CASSQDLTGGRGANVLTF. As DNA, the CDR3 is TGTGCCAGCAGCCAAGACCTGACAGGGGGGCGTGGGGCCAACGTCCTGACTTTC.

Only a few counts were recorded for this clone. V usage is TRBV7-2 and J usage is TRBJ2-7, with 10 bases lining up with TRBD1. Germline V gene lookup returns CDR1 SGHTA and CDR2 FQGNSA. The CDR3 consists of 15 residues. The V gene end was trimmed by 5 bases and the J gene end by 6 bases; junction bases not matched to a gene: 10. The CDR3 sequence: CASSTARRTGGEQYF. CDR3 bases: TGTGCCAGCAGCACTGCGCGACGGACAGGGGGCGAGCAGTACTTC. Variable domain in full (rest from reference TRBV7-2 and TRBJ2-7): GAGVSQSPSNKVTEKGKDVELRCDPISGHTALYWYRQSLGQGLEFLIYFQGNSAPDKSGLPSDRFSAERTGGSVSTLTIQRTQQEDSAVYLCASSTARRTGGEQYFGPGTRLTVT.